One sample yielded the 9 T cell receptor beta chains listed below, sequenced in a study of T cells in Graves' hyperthyroidism and ophthalmopathy. RNA transcripts gave rise to amplified TCR beta CDR3 regions. The HTBI primer set served for first-round RT-PCR of the TCR CDR3. TCRdb itself ran the multiplex PCR reads through MiXCR, one entry per CDR3 protein. The table lists 350,000 to 450,000 distinct CDR3 sequences, around 14% of them singletons, with around 10% in the top ten. Sequencing used blood. The receptors originated from a woman aged 55-69 years with Graves' hyperthyroidism.

This clonotype was found many times. This chain joins TRBV30 and TRBJ2-7, with unresolved D. This CDR3 region has 11 residues. Trimming took off 3 bases at V and 6 bases at J, with 9 bases between the two ends. Germline V gene data show CDR1 as GTSNPN and CDR2 as SVGIG (reference sequence). The CDR3: CAWSGSREQYF. CDR3 DNA sequence: TGTGCCTGGAGCGGATCGCGCGAGCAGTACTTC. The full variable domain, completed using reference TRBV30 and TRBJ2-7, is SQTIHQWPATLVQPVGSPLSLECTVEGTSNPNLYWYRQAAGRGLQLLFYSVGIGQISSEVPQNLSASRPQDRQFILSSKKLLLSDSGFYLCAWSGSREQYFGPGTRLTVT.

This clonotype was detected many times. This chain links TRBV6-2 or TRBV6-3 with TRBJ2-3; D might be TRBD2 (5 bases). This CDR3 comprises 16 residues. V dropped 6 bases and J dropped 5 bases, with 21 bases sitting between them. The germline gives CDR1 MNHEY, CDR2 SVGEGT. As DNA, the CDR3 is TGTGCCAGCAGGTCCGGTCGAGGACTGGTCATAGATACGCAGTATTTT. It yields the protein CASRSGRGLVIDTQYF.

This clonotype was counted between two and nine times. CDR3 amino acids: CASIHRENTEAFF. As DNA, the CDR3 is TGTGCCAGCATCCACAGGGAGAACACTGAAGCTTTCTTT. This sequence joins TRBV7-9 and TRBJ1-1, with a possible D match to TRBD1 (6 bases). Trimming took 7 bases from V and 1 from J, leaving 10 bases between them. This CDR3 spans 13 amino acids. CDR1 is SEHNR and CDR2 is FQNEAQ in the germline V gene (reference sequence).

In this sample, this clonotype turned up many times. The rearrangement joins TRBV30 to TRBJ1-4; D may be TRBD1 (6 bases). V dropped 2 bases and J dropped 1 base, with 11 bases sitting between them. Germline CDR1 reads GTSNPN; CDR2 reads SVGIG (reference sequence). This CDR3 spans 15 amino acids. This CDR3 reads CAWSKETGTNEKLFF. The CDR3 DNA follows: TGTGCCTGGAGTAAAGAGACAGGAACTAATGAAAAACTGTTTTTT. The full variable domain, in which reference TRBV30 and TRBJ1-4 provide the parts outside the CDR3, is SQTIHQWPATLVQPVGSPLSLECTVEGTSNPNLYWYRQAAGRGLQLLFYSVGIGQISSEVPQNLSASRPQDRQFILSSKKLLLSDSGFYLCAWSKETGTNEKLFFGSGTQLSVL.

J is TRBJ2-4 and V is TRBV11-3; no clear D gene. Trimming took off 6 bases at V and 0 bases at J, with 6 bases between the two ends. This CDR3 has 13 amino acids. Germline V gives CDR1 SGHNT, CDR2 YENEEA. CDR3 residues: CASSIIAKNIQYF. The CDR3 DNA is TGTGCCAGCAGTATTATAGCCAAAAACATTCAGTACTTC.

Ten or more counts support this clonotype. The gene calls are TRBV7-2 and TRBJ2-1; perhaps TRBD1 as D (6 bases). This CDR3 has 19 residues. CDR1 and CDR2 from the germline V gene are SGHTA and FQGNSA. The V and J ends lost 5 bases and 7 bases respectively, with 30 bases between them. The CDR3 DNA is TGTGCCAGCAGCCGTTATGGATTTTCGGCTGCTGGGGGCTGGAATGAGCAGTTCTTC. Protein: CASSRYGFSAAGGWNEQFF.

J is TRBJ1-5 and V is TRBV15, with 7 bases fitting TRBD1. CDR1 and CDR2 from the germline V gene are LNHNV and YYDKDF (reference sequence). The CDR3 consists of 16 residues. V trimming: 0 bases; J trimming: 2 bases; junction bases outside the gene matches: 4. CDR3 sequence: CATSRDLTGGNQPQHF. CDR3 nucleotide sequence: TGTGCCACCAGCAGAGATCTTACAGGGGGCAATCAGCCCCAGCATTTT.

This clonotype was seen many times. The chain combines TRBV2 with TRBJ2-1; D perhaps matches TRBD1 (6 bases). In germline, CDR1 is SNHLY, CDR2 FYNNEI. V shed 5 bases and J shed 4 bases, with 21 bases lying between them. This CDR3 contains 17 residues. CDR3 DNA sequence: TGTGCCAGCAGTCCCTCGCTTTTTAGAGGGGGATACAATGAGCAGTTCTTC. This encodes CASSPSLFRGGYNEQFF.

This clonotype was observed a handful of times. The chain joins TRBV10-3 to TRBJ1-4, with D possibly TRBD1 on 5 matching bases. Trimming took off 10 bases at V and 8 bases at J, with 17 bases between the two ends. This CDR3 has 13 residues. Germline CDR1 ENHRY, CDR2 SYGVKD. As DNA, the CDR3 is TGTGCCAGCAGGGACGCCTTGCGGGAAAAACTGTTTTTT. Translation gives CASRDALREKLFF.